One and the same sample provided the 23 T cell receptor beta chains below, sequenced in a study of breast tumors, draining lymph nodes, adjacent tissues. TCRdb redid the calling of the multiplex PCR reads with MiXCR, one entry per CDR3 protein. The sample shows around 230,000 distinct CDR3 sequences, 30% to 35% of them seen only once. Axillary draining lymph nodes of breast cancer patients supplied the node samples. Sequencing input: axillary lymph node tissue. These receptor sequences come from a female donor with breast cancer. Some clones in this sample may be carry-over from other donors' samples.

This clonotype was found many times. This chain uses TRBV6-6 with TRBJ1-6, with D possibly matching TRBD1 (6 bases). The V gene lost 2 bases and the J gene lost 8 bases, with 16 bases spanning the gap. The V gene's germline CDR1 is MNHNY and CDR2 SVGAGI (reference sequence). This CDR3 has 16 residues. The CDR3 sequence is CASSYRQAPRDSPLHF. CDR3 sequence (DNA): TGTGCCAGCAGTTACAGACAGGCTCCCCGGGATTCACCCCTCCACTTT.

This clonotype was recorded at least ten times. This chain connects TRBV29-1 to TRBJ1-5, with 7 bases aligning to TRBD1. In germline, CDR1 is SQVTM, CDR2 ANQGSEA. With 4 bases clipped from V and 5 bases from J, the junction kept 5 bases outside the gene matches. CDR3 length: 13 residues. The CDR3 here is CSVGHRGDQPQHF. In DNA, the CDR3 is TGCAGCGTTGGTCACAGGGGCGATCAGCCCCAGCATTTT.

This clonotype was recorded many times. CDR3 sequence (DNA): TGTGCCAGCAGCTTAGCGGGGGCTCAAAATGAGCAGTTCTTC. It translates to CASSLAGAQNEQFF. The rearrangement joins TRBV7-9 to TRBJ2-1; D is perhaps TRBD1 (6 bases). The germline gives CDR1 SEHNR, CDR2 FQNEAQ (reference sequence). Trimming removed 0 bases from V and 7 bases from J, with 10 bases in between. The CDR3 is 14 residues long.

The rearrangement links TRBV7-3 to TRBJ2-1; the match to TRBD2 covers 7 bases. This CDR3 region has 13 residues. The germline V gene has CDR1 SGHTA and CDR2 FQGTGA. V dropped 5 bases and J dropped 6; count of bases not matched to a gene: 4. CDR3 sequence: CASSPTGGNEQFF. In DNA, the CDR3 is TGTGCCAGCAGCCCGACGGGGGGCAATGAGCAGTTCTTC.

Regarding this clonotype: A much larger clone lies one base from this, so it may be a read error. V is TRBV20-1 and J is TRBJ2-7, with 9 bases fitting TRBD2. V lost 6 bases, J lost 9 bases, and 12 bases stayed unmatched. The CDR3 consists of 13 residues. From germline, CDR1 is DFQATT and CDR2 SNEGSKA (reference sequence). CDR3 DNA sequence: TGCAGTGCGAGCGCGACTAGCGGCCCCGCGCAGTACTTC. Amino acid sequence: CSASATSGPAQYF.

The V call is TRBV5-4, the J call TRBJ1-4; 9 nucleotides align to TRBD1. CDR1 and CDR2 from the germline V gene are SGHNT and YYREEE (reference sequence). V trimming: 4 bases; J trimming: 2 bases; junction bases outside the gene matches: 3. This CDR3 is built from 15 residues. The CDR3 sequence is CASSRGTGTNEKLFF. In DNA form, the CDR3 reads TGTGCCAGCAGCCGCGGGACAGGGACTAATGAAAAACTGTTTTTT. Full variable domain (missing parts from reference TRBV5-4 and TRBJ1-4): ETGVTQSPTHLIKTRGQQVTLRCSSQSGHNTVSWYQQALGQGPQFIFQYYREEENGRGNFPPRFSGLQFPNYSSELNVNALELDDSALYLCASSRGTGTNEKLFFGSGTQLSVL.

In this sample, this clonotype turned up many times. The V and J genes are TRBV20-1 and TRBJ2-7, with 7 bases matching TRBD2. The V gene end was trimmed by 6 bases and the J gene end by 3 bases; junction bases not matched to a gene: 14. CDR3 length equals 15 residues. Germline V gene lookup returns CDR1 DFQATT and CDR2 SNEGSKA (reference sequence). The CDR3 DNA sequence: TGCAGTGCACACGAGAGGCGGGGGACGGGCTACGAGCAGTACTTC. Protein product: CSAHERRGTGYEQYF.

This clonotype was counted ten times or more. The chain combines TRBV14 with TRBJ1-2; D is uncertain. V was pared by 1 base and J by 8 bases, with 17 bases between. The germline V gene encodes CDR1 SGHDN and CDR2 FVKESK. CDR3 size: 15 residues. The CDR3 is CASSQGAGDGEGYTF. Written as DNA, the CDR3 is TGTGCCAGCAGCCAAGGGGCAGGCGATGGTGAAGGCTACACCTTC.

This clonotype appeared many times. This chain uses TRBV4-1 with TRBJ2-1, with 10 nucleotides matching TRBD1. V shed 4 bases, J shed 4 bases, and the junction held 4 bases outside the gene matches. The CDR3 is 15 amino acids. Germline lookup yields CDR1 MGHRA and CDR2 YSYEKL. CDR3 region: CASSPGQGGYNEQFF. The DNA of the CDR3 is TGCGCCAGCAGCCCTGGACAGGGGGGGTACAATGAGCAGTTCTTC.

This clonotype was recorded at least ten times. This chain links TRBV5-1 with TRBJ2-3; 9 bases map to TRBD1. Losses at the gene ends were 0 bases for V and 2 bases for J; bases not matched to a gene: 4. CDR1 and CDR2 (germline): SGHRS, YFSETQ. The CDR3 length is 16 residues. The CDR3 protein is CASSLGRTGATDTQYF. The CDR3 coding sequence is TGCGCCAGCAGCTTGGGTAGGACAGGGGCCACAGATACGCAGTATTTT.

This clonotype has more than one count but fewer than ten. The rearrangement uses TRBV20-1 and TRBJ2-5; 13 nucleotides match TRBD2. V gave up 5 bases and J gave up 1 base; unmatched junction bases: 10. CDR3 length: 17 residues. Germline V gene lookup returns CDR1 DFQATT and CDR2 SNEGSKA (reference sequence). In DNA, the CDR3 is TGCAGTGCTTCCACTAGCGGGGGGGCCTCGGGCCAAGAGACCCAGTACTTC. Protein: CSASTSGGASGQETQYF.

The V gene is TRBV6-6, the J gene TRBJ1-2, with TRBD1 matching 7 bases. Trimming took 8 bases from V and 4 from J; bases not matched to a gene: 13. The germline V gene encodes CDR1 MNHNY and CDR2 SVGAGI (reference sequence). The CDR3 length is 15 residues. CDR3 nucleotide sequence: TGTGCCAGCTCCGAGGGGGACAGAACTTTCTATGGCTACACCTTC. Its protein is CASSEGDRTFYGYTF.

This clonotype was counted at least ten times. The chain joins TRBV2 to TRBJ1-3; maybe TRBD1 (6 bases). This CDR3 has 16 amino acids. In germline, CDR1 is SNHLY, CDR2 FYNNEI. The ends were cut back, 6 bases at V and 0 bases at J, with 15 bases in the middle. CDR3 amino acids: CASRRGRGSSGNTIYF. In DNA, the CDR3 is TGTGCCAGCAGGAGAGGAAGGGGGAGCTCTGGAAACACCATATATTTT.

This clonotype came up many times. The chain combines TRBV19 with TRBJ1-2; tentative D call: TRBD1 (5 bases). Trimming took off 4 bases at V and 8 bases at J, with 17 bases between the two ends. The germline gives CDR1 LNHDA, CDR2 SQIVND (reference sequence). CDR3 length: 14 residues. The chain's CDR3 is CASSTFQGPWGYTF. In nucleotides, the CDR3 is TGTGCCAGTAGTACCTTCCAGGGTCCGTGGGGCTACACCTTC.

Points on this clonotype: The limits of the CDR3 on the DNA are not certain, so only TCRdb's listed CDR3 is given. The V gene is TRBV12-3 or TRBV12-4, the J gene TRBJ1-6; no DNA check was done on the table's D call, TRBD1. The CDR3 spans 23 amino acids, including both terminal residues. CDR3: CASSFYICSAGGQGRGYNSPLHF.

This clonotype was seen many times. This chain joins TRBV24-1 and TRBJ2-7; D may be TRBD1 (5 bases). V lost 2 bases to trimming and J lost 8 bases, with 12 bases between them. The CDR3 is 13 amino acids. The germline V gene encodes CDR1 KGHDR and CDR2 SFDVKD. In DNA form, the CDR3 reads TGTGCCACCAGTGATTCGACAGTTTGGAAGCAGTACTTC. Amino acid sequence: CATSDSTVWKQYF.

Many counts were recorded for this clonotype. The chain couples TRBV7-3 to TRBJ2-5, with 10 nucleotides matching TRBD1. Germline lookup yields CDR1 SGHTA and CDR2 FQGTGA. The junction had 6 bases not matched to a gene; V was cut back by 4 bases and J by 4 bases. The CDR3 covers 15 residues. CDR3 nucleotide sequence: TGTGCCAGCAGCTCGGGACAGGGGAGAGGAGAGACCCAGTACTTC. Translating it yields CASSSGQGRGETQYF.

The rearrangement links TRBV7-9 to TRBJ1-3; D is unresolved. Germline V gene sequence: CDR1 SEHNR, CDR2 FQNEAQ (reference sequence). The CDR3 contains 15 residues. V lost 7 bases and J 0 bases, leaving 13 bases between the germline ends. The CDR3 nucleotides read TGTGCCAGCAACACCGACACTTCCTCTGGAAACACCATATATTTT. Translation gives CASNTDTSSGNTIYF. The entire variable domain, with the rest obtained from reference TRBV7-9 and TRBJ1-3, is as follows: DTGVSQNPRHKITKRGQNVTFRCDPISEHNRLYWYRQTLGQGPEFLTYFQNEAQLEKSRLLSDRFSAERPKGSFSTLEIQRTEQGDSAMYLCASNTDTSSGNTIYFGEGSWLTVV.

A note on this clonotype: The final CDR3 position lacks the conserved phenylalanine or tryptophan, pointing to a likely read error. No DNA is shown, since the ends of the CDR3 on it are uncertain; the CDR3 is the one TCRdb lists. The genes are TRBV19 and TRBJ1-4. Germline CDR1 LNHDA, CDR2 SQIVND (reference sequence). From its first to its last residue, the CDR3 has 8 amino acids. The CDR3 region is CASLKPGS.

Points on this clonotype: A much larger clone lies a single base off, so this may be a read error. Likely a read error: the CDR3 ends without its conserved phenylalanine or tryptophan. The chain couples TRBV9 to TRBJ2-1, with D hard to call. This CDR3 region has 13 residues. Germline CDR1 reads SGDLS; CDR2 reads YYNGEE. V was pared by 3 bases and J by 5 bases, with 9 bases between. CDR3 protein: CASSALEDNEQFS. In DNA form, the CDR3 reads TGTGCCAGCAGCGCCCTAGAGGACAATGAGCAGTTCTCC.

The J gene is TRBJ1-5, the V gene TRBV7-2, with a tentative D call TRBD1 (6 bases). The V end lost 1 base, the J end lost 9 bases, and 16 bases lay between the germline ends. Germline V CDR1 and CDR2: SGHTA, FQGNSA. The CDR3 totals 15 residues. CDR3 sequence: CASSLVGRGSRPQHF. CDR3 coding DNA: TGTGCCAGCAGCTTAGTGGGCAGGGGCTCTCGGCCCCAGCATTTT. Using reference TRBV7-2 and TRBJ1-5 for the parts outside the CDR3, the full variable domain is GAGVSQSPSNKVTEKGKDVELRCDPISGHTALYWYRQSLGQGLEFLIYFQGNSAPDKSGLPSDRFSAERTGGSVSTLTIQRTQQEDSAVYLCASSLVGRGSRPQHFGDGTRLSIL.

This clonotype came up many times. The genes are TRBV6-1 and TRBJ2-6; D is possibly TRBD1 (7 bases). Germline CDR1 and CDR2: MNHNS and SASEGT. This CDR3 is 17 amino acids long. The V end was cut by 3 bases, the J end by 3 bases, with 15 bases between. CDR3 residues: CASSEIQGRFGANVLTF. CDR3 in DNA: TGTGCCAGCAGTGAGATACAGGGGAGGTTTGGGGCCAACGTCCTGACTTTC.

This clonotype was picked up a small number of times. This sequence may be a read error, since a much larger clone differs from it by one base. This rearrangement joins TRBV20-1 to TRBJ1-2; TRBD1 matches 7 bases. This CDR3 contains 11 residues. Germline V gene lookup returns CDR1 DFQATT and CDR2 SNEGSKA (reference sequence). The CDR3 loop reads CSAEYRGGYAF. For the CDR3, the DNA is TGCAGTGCTGAATACAGGGGTGGCTACGCCTTC.